This record looks at one T cell receptor (beta chain) sequence and its context. This specimen comes from a study of blood T cell repertoires in COVID-19. Study details: Collection of acute and convalescent COVID-19 samples took place in the United States, Italy and Spain.

The CDR3 covers 12 residues. Germline V gene lookup returns CDR1 WNHNN and CDR2 SYGVQD (reference sequence). The ends lost 9 bases at V and 3 bases at J; junction bases unmatched: 3. The authors' processing: Nucleated cell counts were estimated from reference gene primer amplification. Method: immunoSEQ multiplex PCR; TCRdb's copy keeps in-frame clones and lacks some. V, J and clone size are taken as reported in that table, and D and trimming were inferred from the DNA itself. The repertoire holds 3,000 to 4,000 clones, with roughly nine tenths as singletons. The source of this sequence is a human donor with active COVID-19. The donor label of this sample is uncertain. The rearrangement joins TRBV10-1 to TRBJ1-1, with 8 bases lining up with TRBD1. Sequenced: peripheral blood. The CDR3 region has the DNA TGCGCCAGAACGACAGGGGACACTGAAGCTTTCTTT. Its translation is CARTTGDTEAFF.